The entry below gives a single TCR beta chain sequence along with its context. This sample is drawn from a study of shared T cell receptors in the human thymus. Here immunoSEQ multiplex PCR was the method, and the copy in TCRdb shows in-frame clones only, minus some. The repertoire holds about 660,000 clones, with around 89% as singletons. This same sample was also taken into another study, of human thymus T cells.

The source material was thymocytes. This receptor was obtained from a boy under three years old with a congenital heart defect.

The CDR3 here is CASSFTPGDNEQFF. As DNA, the CDR3 is TGTGCCAGCAGCTTTACACCGGGAGACAATGAGCAGTTCTTC. V usage is TRBV7-2 and J usage is TRBJ2-1; D might be TRBD2 (6 bases). The V gene's germline CDR1 is SGHTA and CDR2 FQGNSA. V lost 3 bases, J lost 5 bases, and 11 bases lay in between. The CDR3 runs 14 residues.